This section outlines one TCR beta chain sequence together with its context. The junction shows a germline mismatch at one end, possibly a read error. The sample belongs to a study of shared clonotypes between healthy human individuals. Clones were read by immunoSEQ multiplex PCR, and TCRdb kept only the in-frame ones, dropping some. The sample includes some 2 million clones, about 95% of them seen just once. In germline, CDR1 is LNHDA, CDR2 SQIVND (reference sequence). This CDR3 comprises 14 residues. CD45RO-negative, CCR7-positively selected cells formed the naive CD8 fraction, excluding terminally differentiated effector memory CD45RA+ cells.

This TCR came from a man younger than 35 in good health. This rearrangement joins TRBV19 to TRBJ1-2; D is unresolved. Sequences were obtained from naive CD8+ T cells sorted from blood. The CDR3 reads CASSLDMEVIGYTF. The CDR3 region has the DNA TGTGCCAGTAGTTTAGACATGGAAGTAATTGGCTACACCTTC.